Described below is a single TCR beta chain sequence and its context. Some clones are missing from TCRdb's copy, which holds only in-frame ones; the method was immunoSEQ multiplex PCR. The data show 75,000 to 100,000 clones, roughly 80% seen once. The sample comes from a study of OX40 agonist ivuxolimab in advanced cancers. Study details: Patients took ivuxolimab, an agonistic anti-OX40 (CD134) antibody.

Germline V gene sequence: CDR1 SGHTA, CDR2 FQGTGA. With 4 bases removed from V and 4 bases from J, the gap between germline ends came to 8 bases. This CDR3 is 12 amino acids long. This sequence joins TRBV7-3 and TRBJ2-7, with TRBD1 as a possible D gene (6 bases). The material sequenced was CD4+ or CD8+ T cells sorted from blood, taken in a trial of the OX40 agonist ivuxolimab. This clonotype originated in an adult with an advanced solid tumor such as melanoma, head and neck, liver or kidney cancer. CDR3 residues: CASSSTGYEQYF. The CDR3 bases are TGTGCCAGCAGCTCGACAGGATACGAGCAGTACTTC.